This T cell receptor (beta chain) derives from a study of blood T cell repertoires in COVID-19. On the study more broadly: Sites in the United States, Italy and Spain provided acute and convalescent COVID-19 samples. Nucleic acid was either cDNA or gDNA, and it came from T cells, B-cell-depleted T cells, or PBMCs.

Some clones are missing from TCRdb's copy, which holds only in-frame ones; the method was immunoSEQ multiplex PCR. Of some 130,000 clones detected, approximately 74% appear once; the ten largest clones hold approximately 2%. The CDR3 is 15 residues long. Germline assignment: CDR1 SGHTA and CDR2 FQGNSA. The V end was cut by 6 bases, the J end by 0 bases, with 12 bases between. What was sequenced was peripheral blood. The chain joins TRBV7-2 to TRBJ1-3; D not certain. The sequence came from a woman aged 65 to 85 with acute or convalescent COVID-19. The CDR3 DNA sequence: TGTGCCAGCAGACCCGAAACTTCCTCTGGAAACACCATATATTTT. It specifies CASRPETSSGNTIYF.